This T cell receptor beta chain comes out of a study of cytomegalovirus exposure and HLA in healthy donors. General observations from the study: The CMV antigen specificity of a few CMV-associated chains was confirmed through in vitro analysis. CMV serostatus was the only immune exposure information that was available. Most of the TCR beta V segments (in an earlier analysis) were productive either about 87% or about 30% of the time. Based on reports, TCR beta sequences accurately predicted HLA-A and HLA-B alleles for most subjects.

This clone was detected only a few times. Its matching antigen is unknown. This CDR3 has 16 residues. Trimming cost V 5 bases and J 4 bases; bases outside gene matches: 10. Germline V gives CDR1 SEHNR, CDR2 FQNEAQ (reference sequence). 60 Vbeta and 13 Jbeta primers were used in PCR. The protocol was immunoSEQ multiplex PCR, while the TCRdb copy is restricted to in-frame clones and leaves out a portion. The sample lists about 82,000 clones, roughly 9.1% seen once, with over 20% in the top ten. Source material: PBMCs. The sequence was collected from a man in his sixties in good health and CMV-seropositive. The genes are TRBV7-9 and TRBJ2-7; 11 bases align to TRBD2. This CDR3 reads CASSHIAGGPPYEQYF. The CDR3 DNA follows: TGTGCCAGCAGCCATATAGCGGGAGGGCCTCCTTACGAGCAGTACTTC. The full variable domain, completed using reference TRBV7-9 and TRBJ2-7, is DTGVSQNPRHKITKRGQNVTFRCDPISEHNRLYWYRQTLGQGPEFLTYFQNEAQLEKSRLLSDRFSAERPKGSFSTLEIQRTEQGDSAMYLCASSHIAGGPPYEQYFGPGTRLTVT.